This entry features one TCR beta chain sequence. The CDR3 extends over 14 amino acids. Trimming took 0 bases from V and 1 from J, leaving 6 bases between them. Germline V gives CDR1 ENHRY, CDR2 SYGVKD. The data derive from a study of cytomegalovirus exposure and HLA in healthy donors. The PCR was carried out with 60 Vbeta primers and 13 Jbeta primers. TCRdb keeps only in-frame clones here, not all; method: immunoSEQ multiplex PCR. The sample records about 160,000 clones, around 79% being singletons. The sequenced material came from PBMCs. The chain uses TRBV10-3 and TRBJ2-5; D is unresolved. This TCR came from a woman aged 45-59 years in good health and CMV-seropositive. CDR3 nucleotide sequence: TGTGCCATCAGTGAGTCGTACAGCCAAGAGACCCAGTACTTC. Translated, it gives CAISESYSQETQYF.